This is a list of T cell receptor beta chains from one sample in a study of blood T cell repertoires in COVID-19. Clones were read by immunoSEQ multiplex PCR, and TCRdb kept only the in-frame ones, dropping some. The sample shows more than 400,000 clones, roughly 88% of them seen only once. Sequencing was done on a sample of PBMCs or T cells enriched from blood (not recorded which). The receptors derive from a man between 18 and 35 years old who had recovered from COVID-19. The CDR3 runs from the conserved cysteine through the conserved F or W. A D gene is named only where the DNA matches it firmly. Not every row has a clone size; where given, it reads once, few, many or a size class.

TRBJ1-2 | . | TRBV5-6 | . | TGTGCCAGCAGGCGGAGAGACGCCGACTATGGCTACACCTTC | CASRRRDADYGYTF
TRBJ1-2 | . | TRBV7-9 | . | TGTGCCAGCAGCTTAGCTGGGAACAGGGTTTTTGGCTACACCTTC | CASSLAGNRVFGYTF
TRBJ2-5 | . | TRBV28 | TRBD2 | TGTGCCAGCAGATGGACTAGCGGGGAGACCCAGTACTTC | CASRWTSGETQYF
TRBJ2-2 | . | TRBV5-1 | . | TGCGCCAGCAGCGACACACACGCTAACACCGGGGAGCTGTTTTTT | CASSDTHANTGELFF
TRBJ1-2 | . | TRBV12-3/TRBV12-4 | TRBD1 | TGTGCCAGCAGTTTGGGACAGGGAAATGGCTACACCTTC | CASSLGQGNGYTF
TRBJ1-5 | . | TRBV6-6 | . | TGTGCCAGCAGGACTGGACAAATTAGCAATCAGCCCCAGCATTTT | CASRTGQISNQPQHF
TRBJ2-3 | . | TRBV7-3 | . | TGTGCCAGCAGCTTAGGCAGAAGCACAGATACGCAGTATTTT | CASSLGRSTDTQYF
TRBJ2-1 | once | TRBV3-1/TRBV3-2 | TRBD2 | TGTGCCAGCAGCCAAGTTTCCAGCGGGGGGGCCCGGGATGAGCAGTTCTTC | CASSQVSSGGARDEQFF
TRBJ1-5 | . | TRBV4-1 | TRBD1 | TGCGCCAGCAGCCCGGGGACAGGGATGATTGGCAATCAGCCCCAGCATTTT | CASSPGTGMIGNQPQHF
TRBJ1-1 | . | TRBV5-1 | . | TGCGCCAGCAGCTTGGGGGAGCTGGCCGGCACTGAAGCTTTCTTT | CASSLGELAGTEAFF
TRBJ1-3 | . | TRBV5-5 | . | TGTGCCAGCAGCTTGGAACAGCCCGGAAACACCATATATTTT | CASSLEQPGNTIYF
TRBJ2-4 | . | TRBV3-1/TRBV3-2 | . | TGTGCCAGCAGCCAAAGCAACAGTAAAAACATTCAGTACTTC | CASSQSNSKNIQYF
TRBJ2-7 | few | TRBV29-1 | TRBD2 | TGCAGCGTTGAAGAGATAGGACTAGCGGGGGATTCCTACGAGCAGTACTTC | CSVEEIGLAGDSYEQYF
TRBJ2-7 | . | TRBV6-5 | TRBD1 | TGTGCCAGCAGCAATCCGACAGGGCCCGAGCAGTACTTC | CASSNPTGPEQYF